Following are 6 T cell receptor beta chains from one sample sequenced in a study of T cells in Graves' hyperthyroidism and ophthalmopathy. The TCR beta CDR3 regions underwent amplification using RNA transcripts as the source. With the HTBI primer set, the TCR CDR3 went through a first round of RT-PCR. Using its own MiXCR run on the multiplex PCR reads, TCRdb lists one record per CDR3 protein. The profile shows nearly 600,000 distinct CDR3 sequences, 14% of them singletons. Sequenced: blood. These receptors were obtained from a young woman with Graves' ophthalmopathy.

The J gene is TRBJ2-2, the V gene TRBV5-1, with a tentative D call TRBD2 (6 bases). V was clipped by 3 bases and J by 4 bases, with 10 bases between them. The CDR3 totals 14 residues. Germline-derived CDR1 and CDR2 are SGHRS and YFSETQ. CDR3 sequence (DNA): TGCGCCAGCAGCTGGGACTGGGGCACCGGGGAGCTGTTTTTT. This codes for CASSWDWGTGELFF.

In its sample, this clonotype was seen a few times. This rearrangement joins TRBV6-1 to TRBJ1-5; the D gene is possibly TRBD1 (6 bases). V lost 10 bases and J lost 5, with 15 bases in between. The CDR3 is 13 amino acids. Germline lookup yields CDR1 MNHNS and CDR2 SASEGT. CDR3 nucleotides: TGTGCCACCTCATCAGGGGAAGATCAGCCCCAGCATTTT. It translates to CATSSGEDQPQHF.

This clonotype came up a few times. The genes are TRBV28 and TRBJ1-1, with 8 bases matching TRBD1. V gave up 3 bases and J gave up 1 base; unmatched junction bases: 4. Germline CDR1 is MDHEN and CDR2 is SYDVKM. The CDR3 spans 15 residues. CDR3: CASSFDQGANTEAFF. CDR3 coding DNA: TGTGCCAGCAGTTTTGATCAGGGGGCGAACACTGAAGCTTTCTTT.

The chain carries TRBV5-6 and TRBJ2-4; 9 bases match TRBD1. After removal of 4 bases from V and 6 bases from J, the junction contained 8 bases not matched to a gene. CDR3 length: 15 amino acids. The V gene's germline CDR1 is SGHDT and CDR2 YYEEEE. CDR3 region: CASSTTGGGGNIQYF. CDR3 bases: TGTGCCAGCAGCACTACAGGGGGCGGCGGAAACATTCAGTACTTC.

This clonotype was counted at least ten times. The CDR3 DNA reads TGTGCCAGCAGCTTACGTCGGAGGGAACCCCAAGAGACCCAGTACTTC. Its translation is CASSLRRREPQETQYF. This rearrangement joins TRBV7-2 to TRBJ2-5; a possible D gene is TRBD2 (6 bases). The CDR3 length is 16 residues. Trimming removed 2 bases from V and 1 base from J, with 14 bases in between. Germline values: CDR1 SGHTA, CDR2 FQGNSA. The full variable domain, its missing parts supplied by reference TRBV7-2 and TRBJ2-5, is GAGVSQSPSNKVTEKGKDVELRCDPISGHTALYWYRQSLGQGLEFLIYFQGNSAPDKSGLPSDRFSAERTGGSVSTLTIQRTQQEDSAVYLCASSLRRREPQETQYFGPGTRLLVL.

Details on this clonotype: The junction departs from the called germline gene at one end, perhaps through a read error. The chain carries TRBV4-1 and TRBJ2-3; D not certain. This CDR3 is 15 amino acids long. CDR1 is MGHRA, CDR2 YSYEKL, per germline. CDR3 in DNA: TGCGCCAGCAGCGAAGAGCTCCCTAGCACAGATACGCAGTATTTT. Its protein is CASSEELPSTDTQYF.